A single sample is the source of the 6 T cell receptor beta chains below, sequenced in a study of PD-L1 blockade in urothelial cancer. Here immunoSEQ multiplex PCR was the method, and the copy in TCRdb shows in-frame clones only, minus some. The data show more than 35,000 clones, roughly 80% seen once. The time point denotes: pretreatment peripheral blood. Sequenced material: PBMCs, taken around atezolizumab (anti-PD-L1) treatment. These receptors originate from an elderly man with urothelial cancer.

This chain connects TRBV10-3 to TRBJ1-5; 8 bases map to TRBD1. This CDR3 is built from 15 residues. J lost 4 bases, V lost 2 bases, and 4 bases had no gene match. Germline V gene sequence: CDR1 ENHRY, CDR2 SYGVKD. The CDR3 DNA sequence: TGTGCCATCAGTGAGGGACAGGGAGGGAATCAGCCCCAGCATTTT. Its protein is CAISEGQGGNQPQHF.

The rearrangement joins TRBV10-2 to TRBJ2-7, with D hard to call. The germline V gene encodes CDR1 WSHSY and CDR2 SAAADI. This CDR3 has 12 amino acids. V lost 4 bases and J 5 bases, leaving 9 bases between the germline ends. The CDR3 DNA reads as TGCGCCAGCAGTGCGACACGGCACGAGCAGTACTTC. This gives the protein CASSATRHEQYF.

The chain joins TRBV7-8 to TRBJ2-5; D is perhaps TRBD1 (6 bases). The length of the CDR3 is 12 residues. Germline lookup yields CDR1 SGHVS and CDR2 FQNEAQ. The germline V and J ends were trimmed by 8 bases and 4 bases, with 11 bases remaining between them. CDR3 DNA sequence: TGTGCCAGCGGTCCCAGGGGAGAGACCCAGTACTTC. Translated, it gives CASGPRGETQYF.

The table lists this clone with a count of one. This chain links TRBV19 with TRBJ1-1, with D maybe TRBD1 (5 bases). The ends were cut back, 6 bases at V and 6 bases at J, with 11 bases in the middle. Germline V gives CDR1 LNHDA, CDR2 SQIVND (reference sequence). The CDR3 spans 12 residues. The CDR3 nucleotides read TGTGCCAGTAGGGACGAAGGGGCTGAAGCTTTCTTT. Its translation: CASRDEGAEAFF. Looking up the rest from reference TRBV19 and TRBJ1-1 gives the full variable domain: DGGITQSPKYLFRKEGQNVTLSCEQNLNHDAMYWYRQDPGQGLRLIYYSQIVNDFQKGDIAEGYSVSREKKESFPLTVTSAQKNPTAFYLCASRDEGAEAFFGQGTRLTVV.

The chain links TRBV6-1 to TRBJ2-7; tentative D call: TRBD2 (5 bases). CDR1 is MNHNS and CDR2 is SASEGT in the germline V gene. This CDR3 comprises 12 residues. Trimming took off 6 bases at V and 5 bases at J, with 11 bases between the two ends. The CDR3 nucleotides read TGTGCCAGCAGGGCCTCCGGGGACGAGCAGTACTTC. Translation: CASRASGDEQYF.

This clone was detected a few times. The genes are TRBV7-6 and TRBJ2-7, with 14 bases lining up with TRBD2. Germline V gene lookup returns CDR1 SGHVS and CDR2 FNYEAQ. The V segment lost 5 bases and the J segment 6 bases; nucleotides outside the gene matches: 9. The CDR3 spans 16 residues. The CDR3 protein is CASSPLGLAGGGEQYF. The CDR3 DNA reads TGTGCCAGCAGCCCCCTAGGACTAGCGGGAGGAGGCGAGCAGTACTTC.